The rows below give T cell receptor beta chains drawn from one sample of a study of T cell repertoires in cytomegalovirus infection. TCRdb passed the reads through MiXCR, listing each CDR3 protein once. The profile shows about 770,000 distinct CDR3 sequences, almost 30% of them singletons. These TCRs are of unknown antigen specificity. Sequenced material: cultured CD8+ T cells from PBMCs, taken from culture after CMV antigen stimulation. These receptors were taken from a human donor in good health (CMV status not recorded). Some clones in this sample may be carry-over from other donors' samples. Each CDR3 is given with its conserved first and last residue. Fields, in order: clone size, V gene, D gene, J gene, CDR3 DNA, CDR3 protein. A D gene is named only where the DNA matches it firmly. Only part of the rows carry a size: once, few, many, or a class if the clone is expanded.

>-|TRBV6-5|TRBD2|TRBJ2-5
TGTGCCAGCAGCTGGACTAGCGGGGGGGCCCATGAGACCCAGTACTTC
CASSWTSGGAHETQYF
>-|TRBV10-2|TRBD1|TRBJ2-5
TGCGCCAGCAGTGAGCACACGGGACAGGGGCGAGAGACCCAGTACTTC
CASSEHTGQGRETQYF
>-|TRBV9|-|TRBJ1-2
TGTGCCAGCAGCCCCTCTGCCCAGGGGAACTATGGCTACACCTTC
CASSPSAQGNYGYTF
>-|TRBV4-1|-|TRBJ2-1
TGCGCCAGCAGCCAAGAGTCAGCGGAAATCTACAATGAGCAGTTCTTC
CASSQESAEIYNEQFF
>-|TRBV14|TRBD1|TRBJ2-7
TGTGCCAGCAGCCACCGGGACAGGGGTTCCCACGAGCAGTACTTC
CASSHRDRGSHEQYF
>many|TRBV7-8|-|TRBJ1-2
TGTGCCAGCAGCTTACTGGCGGACACAGCTAACTATGGCTACACCTTC
CASSLLADTANYGYTF
>few|TRBV6-1|-|TRBJ2-1
TGTGCCAGCAGTGAAGGGCGAACCGGGGTTGGGCAGTTCTTC
CASSEGRTGVGQFF
>few|TRBV6-1|-|TRBJ1-4
TGTGCCAGCAGTATATTGGCGGGGGTCCGGAATGAAAAACTGTTTTTT
CASSILAGVRNEKLFF
>many|TRBV12-3/TRBV12-4|TRBD1|TRBJ2-1
TGTGCCAGCAGTTGGGGACAGGGAGATTATCATGAGCAGTTCTTC
CASSWGQGDYHEQFF
>-|TRBV19|-|TRBJ1-4
TGTGCCAGTAGTTTAAGACCTGTGATTAATGAAAAACTGTTTTTT
CASSLRPVINEKLFF
>few|TRBV2|-|TRBJ1-6
TGTGCCAGCTTCGGACAGAGAAACTCACCCCTCCACTTT
CASFGQRNSPLHF
>few|TRBV11-3|-|TRBJ2-1
TGTGCCAGCAGCTCGATACCGGGCAATGAGCAGTTCTTC
CASSSIPGNEQFF
>-|TRBV7-3|-|TRBJ1-2
TGTGCCAGCAGCGTTCGAGGCGATGGCTACACCTTC
CASSVRGDGYTF
>-|TRBV6-2/TRBV6-3|-|TRBJ2-3
TGTGCCAGCAGGATTTCACGGATGGGCACAGATACGCAGTATTTT
CASRISRMGTDTQYF
>-|TRBV27|TRBD1|TRBJ1-3
TGTGCCAGCAGTTTAACCAGGGGGGCGGGAAACACCATATATTTT
CASSLTRGAGNTIYF
>-|TRBV19|-|TRBJ1-1
TGTGCCAGTAGTATAGATCTCCTCAGCATGAACACTGAAGCTTTCTTT
CASSIDLLSMNTEAFF
>-|TRBV7-9|-|TRBJ1-2
TGTGCCAGCAGCTTAGGAGGCGGGGAAGGCTACACCTTC
CASSLGGGEGYTF
>many|TRBV12-3/TRBV12-4|-|TRBJ1-5
TGTGCCAGCAGTTTCGGGCAGGGGAGTCAGCCCCAGCATTTT
CASSFGQGSQPQHF
>few|TRBV6-6|-|TRBJ2-3
TGTGCCAGCAGTTACGGCGGACTGGCAGATACGCAGTATTTT
CASSYGGLADTQYF
>-|TRBV19|-|TRBJ1-6
TGTGCCAGTAGTCCTGACCTCTATAATTCACCCCTCCACTTT
CASSPDLYNSPLHF
>few|TRBV12-3/TRBV12-4|TRBD1|TRBJ1-1
TGTGCCAGCGCTCACAGGGGGCGATCGGTGAACACTGAAGCTTTCTTT
CASAHRGRSVNTEAFF
>-|TRBV27|TRBD1|TRBJ1-6
TGTGCCAGCAGTTGGGACAGGGGCTCACCCCTCCACTTT
CASSWDRGSPLHF
>-|TRBV4-3|-|TRBJ2-2
TGCGCCAGCAGCCAAGGGCCAGGGAGTAGCACCGGGGAGCTGTTTTTT
CASSQGPGSSTGELFF
>-|TRBV6-1|-|TRBJ1-6
TGTGCCAGCAACTGGGACCTCGAGGATTCACCCCTCCACTTT
CASNWDLEDSPLHF
>-|TRBV27|-|TRBJ2-3
TGTGCCAGCAGTTCTGGACGAACTGGGCAGTATTTT
CASSSGRTGQYF
>-|TRBV6-2/TRBV6-3|-|TRBJ2-1
TGTGCCAGCAATGGGGCTAGGTATGAGCAGTTCTTC
CASNGARYEQFF
>-|TRBV6-1|TRBD1|TRBJ2-1
TGTGCCAGCAGTTCCACCCCCGGGACAGCTACCTACAATGAGCAGTTCTTC
CASSSTPGTATYNEQFF
>many|TRBV7-8|TRBD2|TRBJ2-1
TGTGCCAGCAGCTTAGCGGGGGGGAACTACAATGAGCAGTTCTTC
CASSLAGGNYNEQFF
>-|TRBV7-9|TRBD2|TRBJ2-7
TGTGCCAGCAGCCCCCCTCTAGCGGGGGGCTCCTACGAGCAGTACTTC
CASSPPLAGGSYEQYF
>-|TRBV6-6|TRBD2|TRBJ2-1
TGTGCCAGCAGTTACACTCGGGGGGGCAGGGATGAGCAGTTCTTC
CASSYTRGGRDEQFF
>-|TRBV6-2/TRBV6-3|TRBD2|TRBJ2-3
TGTGCCAGCAGTTACTACGGGACTAGCGGAGATACGCAGTATTTT
CASSYYGTSGDTQYF
>-|TRBV5-6|-|TRBJ2-1
TGTGCCAGCAGCTGGGACTTTGACAATGAGCAGTTCTTC
CASSWDFDNEQFF
>-|TRBV20-1|TRBD1|TRBJ2-6
TGCAGTGCCCCCTTCGGACAGGGGGCGTTCTCTGGGGCCAACGTCCTGACTTTC
CSAPFGQGAFSGANVLTF
>-|TRBV5-1|TRBD2|TRBJ2-3
TGCGCCAGCAGCCCTTTCGCGGGGGCAGATACGCAGTATTTT
CASSPFAGADTQYF
>many|TRBV7-9|TRBD2|TRBJ2-1
TGTGCCAGCACCCCGGGGGGGCCCAATGAGCAGTTCTTC
CASTPGGPNEQFF
>few|TRBV11-2|-|TRBJ2-2
TGTGCCAGCAGCCCCTGGGGGGGGGCTGGGAACACCGGGGAGCTGTTTTTT
CASSPWGGAGNTGELFF
>-|TRBV4-1|-|TRBJ1-6
TGCGCCAGCAGCCAAAAAGCCGCTGTAGGGGTTTCACCCCTCCACTTT
CASSQKAAVGVSPLHF
>few|TRBV19|-|TRBJ1-5
TGTGCCAGTAGTATAGATCGAGGCGGTAGCAATCAGCCCCAGCATTTT
CASSIDRGGSNQPQHF
>-|TRBV4-1|-|TRBJ2-7
TGCGCCAGCAGCCAAGTAACTCCGGGGGACTACGAGCAGTACTTC
CASSQVTPGDYEQYF